This T cell receptor (beta chain) originates from a study of blood T cell repertoires in COVID-19. Study background: Samples came from the United States, Italy and Spain, spanning acute and convalescent COVID-19. PBMCs, B-cell-depleted T cells, or T cells were the source of the cDNA or gDNA that made up the material.

Authors' methods: The authors estimated nucleated cell counts from reference gene primer amplification. This table comes from immunoSEQ multiplex PCR, and its TCRdb copy is limited to in-frame clones, with some not included. That table gives V, J and clone size, and the DNA gave D and trimming. The profile shows 450,000 to 500,000 clones, about 90% of them singletons. Recruits, aged about 18 to 95 years, lived in 24 US areas. Sequencing was done on a sample of PBMCs or T cells enriched from blood (not recorded which). The sequence was obtained from a woman aged 18 to 35 who had recovered from COVID-19.

This CDR3 is CASSPLRGGVDTQYF. Written as DNA, the CDR3 is TGTGCCAGCTCACCACTGCGGGGGGGCGTAGATACGCAGTATTTT. V gene TRBV18 combines with J gene TRBJ2-3; 9 nucleotides match TRBD2. Germline CDR1 KGHSH, CDR2 LQKENI. The J segment lost 5 bases and the V segment lost 1 base, leaving 4 bases of the junction unmatched. This CDR3 region has 15 residues.